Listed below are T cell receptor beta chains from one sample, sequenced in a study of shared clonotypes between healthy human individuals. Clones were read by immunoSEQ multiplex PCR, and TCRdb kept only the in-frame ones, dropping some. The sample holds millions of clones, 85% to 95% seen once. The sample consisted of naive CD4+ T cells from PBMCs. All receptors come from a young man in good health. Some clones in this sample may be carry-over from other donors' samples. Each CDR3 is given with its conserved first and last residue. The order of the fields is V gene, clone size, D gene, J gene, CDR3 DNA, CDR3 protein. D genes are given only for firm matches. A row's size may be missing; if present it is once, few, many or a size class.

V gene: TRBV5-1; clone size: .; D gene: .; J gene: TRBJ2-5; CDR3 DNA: TGCGCCAGCGCGCCGACTAGGCAAGAGACCCAGTACTTC; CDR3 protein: CASAPTRQETQYF
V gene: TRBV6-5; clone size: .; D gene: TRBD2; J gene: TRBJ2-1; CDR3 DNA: TGTGCCAGCAGTTACGAGGGACTAGAGGGTAATGAGCAGTTCTTC; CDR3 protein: CASSYEGLEGNEQFF
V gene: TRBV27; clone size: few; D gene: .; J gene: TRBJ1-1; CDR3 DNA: TGTGCCAGTCGCAGGGAGACAATGAACACTGAAGCTTTCTTT; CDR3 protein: CASRRETMNTEAFF
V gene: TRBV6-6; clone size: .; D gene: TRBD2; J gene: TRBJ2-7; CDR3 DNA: TGTGCCAGCAGTTACTCGACGTCTAGCGGAGAGTACGAGCAGTACTTC; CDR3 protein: CASSYSTSSGEYEQYF
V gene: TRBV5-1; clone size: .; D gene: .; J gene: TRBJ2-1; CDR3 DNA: TGCGCCAGCAGCTTGGTCCAGGAGTCGGGGAGCGAGCAGTTCTTC; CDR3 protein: CASSLVQESGSEQFF
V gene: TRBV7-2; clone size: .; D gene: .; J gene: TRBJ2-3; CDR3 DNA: TGTGCCAGCAGGGAGGGGGTTCCAGGAGGAGATACGCAGTATTTT; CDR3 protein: CASREGVPGGDTQYF
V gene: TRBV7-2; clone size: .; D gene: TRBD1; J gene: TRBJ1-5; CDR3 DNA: TGTGCCAGCAGCTTAGTGGGGACAGGGGATCAGCCCCAGCATTTT; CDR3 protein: CASSLVGTGDQPQHF
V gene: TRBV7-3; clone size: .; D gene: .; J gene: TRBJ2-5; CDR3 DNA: TGTGCCAGCAGCGCTACAAAGTTAGAGACCCAGTACTTC; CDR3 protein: CASSATKLETQYF
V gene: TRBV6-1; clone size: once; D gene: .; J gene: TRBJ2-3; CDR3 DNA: TGTGCCAGCAGGGGACGGGGACTCACAGATACGCAGTATTTT; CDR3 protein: CASRGRGLTDTQYF
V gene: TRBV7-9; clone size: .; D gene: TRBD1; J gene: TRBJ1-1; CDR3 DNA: TGTGCCAGCAGCTCGTGGACAGGGTTGAGTGAAGCTTTCTTT; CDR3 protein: CASSSWTGLSEAFF
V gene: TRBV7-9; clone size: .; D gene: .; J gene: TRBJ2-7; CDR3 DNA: TGTGCCAGCAGCCATTCGGGACTCGCTGACGAGCAGTACTTC; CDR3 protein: CASSHSGLADEQYF
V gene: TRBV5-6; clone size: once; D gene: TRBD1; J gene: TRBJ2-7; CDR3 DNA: TGTGCCAGCAGCTTATACCAGGGGGCTCTTTACGAGCAGTACTTC; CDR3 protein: CASSLYQGALYEQYF
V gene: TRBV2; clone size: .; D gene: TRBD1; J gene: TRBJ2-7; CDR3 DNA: TGTGCCAGCAGTGTGGACAGGGCCTACTACGAGCAGTACTTC; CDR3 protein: CASSVDRAYYEQYF
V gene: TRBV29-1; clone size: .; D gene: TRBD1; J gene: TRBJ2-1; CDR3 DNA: TGCAGCGTGATTGCGGGGGACAGGGGGATCCCCTACAATGAGCAGTTCTTC; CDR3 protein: CSVIAGDRGIPYNEQFF
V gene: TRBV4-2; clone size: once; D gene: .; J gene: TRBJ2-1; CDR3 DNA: TGTGCCAGCGGTGGGCGGAGGGACAATGAGCAGTTCTTC; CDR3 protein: CASGGRRDNEQFF
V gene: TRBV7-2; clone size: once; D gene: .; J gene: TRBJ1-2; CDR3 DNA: TGTGCCAGCAGCTTAGGAATGCGTAGGGGGAACTATGGCTACACCTTC; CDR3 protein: CASSLGMRRGNYGYTF
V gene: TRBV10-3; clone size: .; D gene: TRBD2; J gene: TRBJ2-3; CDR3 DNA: TGTGCCATCAAGGGGACTAGCGGGAGGGATACGCAGTATTTT; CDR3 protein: CAIKGTSGRDTQYF
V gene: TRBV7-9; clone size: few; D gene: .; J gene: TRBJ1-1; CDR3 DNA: TGTGCCAGCAGCTTAGAGATCAGGGGACAAGCTTTCTTT; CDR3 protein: CASSLEIRGQAFF
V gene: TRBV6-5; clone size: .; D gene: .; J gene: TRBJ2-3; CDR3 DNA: TGTGCCAGCAGTTACGGCGTTACTTCCACAGATACGCAGTATTTT; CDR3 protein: CASSYGVTSTDTQYF
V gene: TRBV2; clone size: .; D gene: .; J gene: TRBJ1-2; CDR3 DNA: TGTGCCAGCAGTGTTCAAGGGAACTATGGCTACACCTTC; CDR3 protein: CASSVQGNYGYTF
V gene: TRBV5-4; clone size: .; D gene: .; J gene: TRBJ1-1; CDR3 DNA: TGTGCCAGCAGCTTAGGCCCTGAAGCTTTCTTT; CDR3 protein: CASSLGPEAFF
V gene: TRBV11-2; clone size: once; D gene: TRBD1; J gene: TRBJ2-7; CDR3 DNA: TGTGCCGGGTCTAAGGGACAGGGGACCTACGAGCAGTACTTC; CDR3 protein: CAGSKGQGTYEQYF
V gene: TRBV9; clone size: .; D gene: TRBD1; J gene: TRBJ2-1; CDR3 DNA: TGTGCCAGCAGCGTAGAGGGACAGGGCTATGAGCAGTTCTTC; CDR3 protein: CASSVEGQGYEQFF
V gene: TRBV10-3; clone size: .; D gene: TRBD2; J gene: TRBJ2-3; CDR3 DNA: TGTGCCACGACACGGGGAGGGGCTCTGGGCACAGATACGCAGTATTTT; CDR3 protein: CATTRGGALGTDTQYF
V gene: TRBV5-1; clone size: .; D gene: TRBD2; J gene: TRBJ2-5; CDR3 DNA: TGCGCCAGCAGCTCACAGCGGGGGAATCAAGAGACCCAGTACTTC; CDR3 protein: CASSSQRGNQETQYF
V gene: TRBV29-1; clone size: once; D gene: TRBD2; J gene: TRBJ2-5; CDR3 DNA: TGCAGCGTTGAGCGGGGGGCACGGGAGACCCAGTACTTC; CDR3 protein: CSVERGARETQYF
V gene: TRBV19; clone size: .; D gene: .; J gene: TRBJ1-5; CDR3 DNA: TGTGCCAGTAGTATACAGCCACAGTTACGGCAGCCCCAGCATTTT; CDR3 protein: CASSIQPQLRQPQHF
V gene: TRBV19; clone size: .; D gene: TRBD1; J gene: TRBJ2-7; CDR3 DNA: TGTGCCAGTAGTATCCTCCAAGGACAGGGACCAGCCGAGCAGTACTTC; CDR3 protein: CASSILQGQGPAEQYF
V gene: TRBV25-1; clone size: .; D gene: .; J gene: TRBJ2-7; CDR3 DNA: TGTGCCAGCAGGGCCCCCAGATGGGGTTACGAGCAGTACTTC; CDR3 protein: CASRAPRWGYEQYF
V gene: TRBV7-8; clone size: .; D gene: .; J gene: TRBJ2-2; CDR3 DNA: TGTGCCAGCAGCCCACAACAGGGCTCCGGGGAGCTGTTTTTT; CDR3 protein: CASSPQQGSGELFF
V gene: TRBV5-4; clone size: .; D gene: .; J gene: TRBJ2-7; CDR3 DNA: TGTGCCAGCAGCCCCGGGGGGGGGCAGGGGGCAAACGAGCAGTACTTC; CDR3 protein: CASSPGGGQGANEQYF
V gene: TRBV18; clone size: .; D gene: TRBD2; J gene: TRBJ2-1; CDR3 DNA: TGTGCCAGCTCACCAGGGGCCCTAGCGGGAGGGAGCTCCTACAATGAGCAGTTCTTC; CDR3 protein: CASSPGALAGGSSYNEQFF
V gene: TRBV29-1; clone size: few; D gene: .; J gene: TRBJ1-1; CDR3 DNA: TGCAGCGCCCTTCCTAGGGTGAACACTGAAGCTTTCTTT; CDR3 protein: CSALPRVNTEAFF
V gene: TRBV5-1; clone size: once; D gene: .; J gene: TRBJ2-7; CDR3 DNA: TGCGCCAGCAGCTTGGTCGTAGGGGGGGACCACGAGCAGTACTTC; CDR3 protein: CASSLVVGGDHEQYF
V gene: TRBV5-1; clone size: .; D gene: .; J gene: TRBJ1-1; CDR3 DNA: TGCGCCAGCAGCTTACCAGGGGCCATGAACACTGAAGCTTTCTTT; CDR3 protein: CASSLPGAMNTEAFF
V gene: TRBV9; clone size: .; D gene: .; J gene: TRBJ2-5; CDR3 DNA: TGTGCCAGCACCCGCCTGGGGGATGGTCGGGAGACCCAGTACTTC; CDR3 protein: CASTRLGDGRETQYF
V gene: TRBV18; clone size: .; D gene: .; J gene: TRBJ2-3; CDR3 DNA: TGTGCCAGCTCACCGAAGGATACGCAGTATTTT; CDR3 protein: CASSPKDTQYF
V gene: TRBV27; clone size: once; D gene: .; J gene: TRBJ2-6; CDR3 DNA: TGTGCCAGCAGTTTAAGGGGGGGGCTCGGGACAGCTGGGGCCAACGTCCTGACTTTC; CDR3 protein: CASSLRGGLGTAGANVLTF
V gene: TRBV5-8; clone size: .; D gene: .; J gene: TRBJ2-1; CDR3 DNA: TGTGCCAGCAGCGGGACACAATACAATGAGCAGTTCTTC; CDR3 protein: CASSGTQYNEQFF
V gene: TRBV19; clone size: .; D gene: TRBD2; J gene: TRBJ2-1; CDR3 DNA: TGTGCCAGTAGTTCTCGGACTAGGGTCTCCTACAATGAGCAGTTCTTC; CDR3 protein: CASSSRTRVSYNEQFF
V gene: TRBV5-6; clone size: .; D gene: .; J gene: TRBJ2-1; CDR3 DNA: TGTGCCAGCAGCTTGGAGGGGGTCTCCTACAATGAGCAGTTCTTC; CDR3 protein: CASSLEGVSYNEQFF
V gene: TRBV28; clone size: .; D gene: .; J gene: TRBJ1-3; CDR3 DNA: TGTGCCAGCAGTTCCACAGGGCACTCTGGAAACACCATATATTTT; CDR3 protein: CASSSTGHSGNTIYF
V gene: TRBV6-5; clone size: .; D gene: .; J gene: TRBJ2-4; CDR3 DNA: TGTGCCAGCAGTTGGACGGTTACAGGCATTCAGTACTTC; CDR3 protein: CASSWTVTGIQYF
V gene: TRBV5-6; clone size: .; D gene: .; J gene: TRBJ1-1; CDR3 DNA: TGTGCCAGCACTCCGAGGTCGGGGCTGGGAGCTTTCTTT; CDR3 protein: CASTPRSGLGAFF
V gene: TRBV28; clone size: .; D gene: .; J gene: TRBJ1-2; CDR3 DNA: TGTGCCAGCAGTCTCAAGTCACAGAGTCGTTATGGCTACACCTTC; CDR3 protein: CASSLKSQSRYGYTF
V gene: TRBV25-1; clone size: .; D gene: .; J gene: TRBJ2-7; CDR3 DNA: TGTGCCAGCAGTGAATCCGGGACATACAATACCTACGAGCAGTACTTC; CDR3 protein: CASSESGTYNTYEQYF
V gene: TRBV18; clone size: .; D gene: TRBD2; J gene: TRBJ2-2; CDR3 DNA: TGTGCCAGCTCACCAGACCTAGCGGGACACACCGGGGAGCTGTTTTTT; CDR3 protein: CASSPDLAGHTGELFF
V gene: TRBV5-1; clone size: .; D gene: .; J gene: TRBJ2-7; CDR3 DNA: TGCGCCAGCAGCTTGGAGGGGCACTACGAGCAGTACTTC; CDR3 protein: CASSLEGHYEQYF
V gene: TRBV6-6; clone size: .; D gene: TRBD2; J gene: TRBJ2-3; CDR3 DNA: TGTGCCAGCATTATAGCGGGAGGCGGCACAGATACGCAGTATTTT; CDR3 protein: CASIIAGGGTDTQYF
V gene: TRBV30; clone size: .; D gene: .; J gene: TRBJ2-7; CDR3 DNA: TGTGCCTGGAGTCCCACCAGAACCGACTTTTCCTACGAGCAGTACTTC; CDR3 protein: CAWSPTRTDFSYEQYF
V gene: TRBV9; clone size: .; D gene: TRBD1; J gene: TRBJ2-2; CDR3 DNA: TGTGCCAGCAGCGTAGGGACAGGGGAAGGCGGGGAGCTGTTTTTT; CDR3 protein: CASSVGTGEGGELFF
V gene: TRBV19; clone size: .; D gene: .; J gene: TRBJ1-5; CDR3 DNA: TGTGCCAGTAGTATGGTTGTTCCGGGCGGTCAGCCCCAGCATTTT; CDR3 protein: CASSMVVPGGQPQHF
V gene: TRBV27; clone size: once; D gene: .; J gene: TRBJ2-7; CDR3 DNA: TGTGCCAGCAGTTCGGGGATTACCCGGCCCCTCGAGCAGTACTTC; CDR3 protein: CASSSGITRPLEQYF
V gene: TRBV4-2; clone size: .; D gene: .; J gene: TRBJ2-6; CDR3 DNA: TGTGCCAGCAGCCAAGGGTCGGTCTACTCTGGGGCCAACGTCCTGACTTTC; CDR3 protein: CASSQGSVYSGANVLTF
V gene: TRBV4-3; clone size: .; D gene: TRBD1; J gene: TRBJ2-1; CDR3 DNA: TGCGCCAGCAGCCAAGGGGACAGGTTGTTAGTAGTGGATGAGCAGTTCTTC; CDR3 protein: CASSQGDRLLVVDEQFF
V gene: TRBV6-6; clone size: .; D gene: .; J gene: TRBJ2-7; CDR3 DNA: TGTGCCAGCAGTTACTCGGGGACGGATGCCTACGAGCAGTACTTC; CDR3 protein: CASSYSGTDAYEQYF
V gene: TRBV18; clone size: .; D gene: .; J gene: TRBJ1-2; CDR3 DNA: TGTGCCAGCTCACCGGGACCGACACTGGATGGCTACACCTTC; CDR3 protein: CASSPGPTLDGYTF